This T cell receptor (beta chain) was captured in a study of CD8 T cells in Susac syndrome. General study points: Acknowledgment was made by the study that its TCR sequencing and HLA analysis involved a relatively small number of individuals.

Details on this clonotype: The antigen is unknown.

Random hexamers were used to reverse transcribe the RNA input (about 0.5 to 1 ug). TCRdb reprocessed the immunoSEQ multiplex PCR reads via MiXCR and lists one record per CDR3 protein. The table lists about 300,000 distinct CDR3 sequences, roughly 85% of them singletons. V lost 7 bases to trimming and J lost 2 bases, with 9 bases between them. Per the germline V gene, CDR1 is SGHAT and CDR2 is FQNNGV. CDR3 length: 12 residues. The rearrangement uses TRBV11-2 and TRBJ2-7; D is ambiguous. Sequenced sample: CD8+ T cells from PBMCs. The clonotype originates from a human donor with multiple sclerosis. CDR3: CASTVSPYEQYF. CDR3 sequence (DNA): TGTGCCAGCACCGTTTCACCCTACGAGCAGTACTTC.